This is a list of T cell receptor beta chains from one sample in a study of cytomegalovirus exposure and HLA in healthy donors. Using immunoSEQ multiplex PCR, the repertoire was profiled, and TCRdb retains in-frame clones only, with some absent. This table has 130,000 to 150,000 clones, roughly 78% appearing once. Sequences were obtained from PBMCs. The receptor source for this set is a female donor in good health and CMV-seronegative. CDR3s leave out the opening cysteine and the closing phenylalanine or tryptophan.

V gene,CDR3 protein
TRBV11-2,ASSSSYRGLDYGYT
TRBV7-9,SSSLTGYEQY
TRBV5-4,ASSLGGTGGISEQY
TRBV29-1,SARTRGAPYEQY
TRBV10-3,AISEDSNYGYT
TRBV27,ASSRGTSPYETQY
TRBV5-4,ASSRTGADTQY
TRBV18,ASSPPRQDLRQY
TRBV7-9,ASSFKSSTDTQY
TRBV27,ASSLSSGSGNTIY
TRBV2,ASSASSGGDTEAF
TRBV5-1,ASSLYGFSTGGRTDTQY
TRBV7-9,ASSWGQSNYGYT
TRBV5-8,ASALVAGEQF
TRBV7-6,ASSLRGGSGRGTDTQY
TRBV28,ASSLTSNEKLF
TRBV28,ASSPPKQGSPF
TRBV15,ATSRPGGGSTGELF
TRBV5-1,ASSPRTGGRSGANVLT
TRBV5-5,ASRREGDSKNIQY
TRBV9,ASSVEGGTRRADTQY
TRBV4-2,ASSQDGQGALFEKLF
TRBV6-4,ASSESSGSSGELF
TRBV7-2,ASSLAGGVEQY
TRBV28,ASRGSLPPYGYT
TRBV5-1,ASSLRDSPNYGYT
TRBV14,ASSQDLRTLDTGELF
TRBV5-1,ASSLVGRGRTYEQY
TRBV7-9,ASSHPMTGAFYEQY
TRBV5-6,ASSLGGTGSHEQY
TRBV5-1,ASSPDPGVVPILAEAF
TRBV6-5,ASSYDGTSLYNEQF
TRBV7-2,ASSLGRGRVGGYEQY
TRBV30,AWRQGGYTEAF
TRBV18,ASSPPETGADTQY
TRBV29-1,SVEQVRDSTEAF
TRBV19,ASSIEGRGRVGKNIQY
TRBV5-4,ASSLSPLAMGTGELF
TRBV28,ASSLPAGQGMDTEAF
TRBV13,ASSTDRVHLH
TRBV30,AWGPENYEQY
TRBV20-1,SARAGGVST
TRBV6-5,ASSYISGGADTEAF
TRBV9,ASTRTGTENSPLH
TRBV30,AWSDSGGYEQY
TRBV2,ASKVAGGATGELF
TRBV5-1,ASSTLAGGPDEQF
TRBV7-2,ASSLGGAGDYTGELF
TRBV4-1,ASSHGQVNYEQY
TRBV30,AWSVSGQHNQPQH
TRBV7-2,ASSLFLNTEAF
TRBV7-9,ASSLSSGLAGGFTGELF
TRBV15,ATRQGVSYNEQF
TRBV28,ASKPSGGGFTDTQY
TRBV6-5,ASSEGGGIYEQY
TRBV5-1,ASSSTGIQHYGYP
TRBV2,ASSVRGTGELF